The table lists the clone carrying this TCR beta chain with many counts. Germline V gives CDR1 SNHLY, CDR2 FYNNEI. The CDR3 runs 14 residues. The V gene end was trimmed by 6 bases and the J gene end by 4 bases; junction bases not matched to a gene: 6. The data were obtained in a study of early T cells in non-severe SARS-CoV-2 infection. The wider study: The chains were unpaired, and the sequenced material was bulk RNA from unsorted whole blood.

cDNA molecules, individually, were tagged with unique molecular identifiers. Each CDR3 protein is one row after TCRdb ran MiXCR on the 5' RACE reads. The sample records under 60,000 distinct CDR3 sequences, around 9.3% being singletons. This clonotype was obtained from an adult who was a healthcare worker with PCR-confirmed SARS-CoV-2 infection or an uninfected control (not recorded which). V usage is TRBV2 and J usage is TRBJ2-7; 10 bases match TRBD1. Material: whole blood, obtained at baseline. CDR3 loop: CASRTGTGVYEQYF. Written as DNA, the CDR3 is TGTGCCAGCAGGACCGGGACAGGGGTGTACGAGCAGTACTTC.